These 24 T cell receptor beta chains came from one sample sequenced in a study of blood T cell repertoires in COVID-19. TCRdb's copy holds only in-frame clones and misses some; the assay was immunoSEQ multiplex PCR. The sample has approximately 94,000 clones; approximately 84% are singletons. The specimen was peripheral blood. Receptors were obtained from a human donor in a cohort sampled during active COVID-19.

The CDR3 region has the DNA TGTGCCAGCCGAGATTTCGGACAGGGTAGAACTGAAGCTTTCTTT. Amino acid sequence: CASRDFGQGRTEAFF. The rearrangement links TRBV27 to TRBJ1-1; 8 positions agree with TRBD1. V trimming: 8 bases; J trimming: 5 bases; junction bases outside the gene matches: 13. The CDR3 is made up of 15 amino acids. Per the germline V gene, CDR1 is MNHEY and CDR2 is SMNVEV (reference sequence).

This clone was seen only a few times. The chain couples TRBV5-4 to TRBJ1-6, with 9 bases identical to TRBD1. Germline CDR1 and CDR2: SGHNT and YYREEE (reference sequence). V dropped 3 bases and J dropped 3; count of bases not matched to a gene: 1. The CDR3 covers 15 residues. CDR3 sequence reads: CASSSGQGYNSPLHF. The CDR3 coding sequence is TGTGCCAGCAGCTCGGGACAGGGCTATAATTCACCCCTCCACTTT.

V gene TRBV6-2 or TRBV6-3 combines with J gene TRBJ1-2; TRBD1 aligns across 8 bases. The CDR3 runs to 12 residues. From germline, CDR1 is MNHEY and CDR2 SVGEGT. The junction had 3 bases not matched to a gene; V was cut back by 5 bases and J by 7 bases. The CDR3 DNA reads as TGTGCCAGCAGTATCGGACAGGGTGGCTACACCTTC. This encodes CASSIGQGGYTF.

This clone was counted once. This chain connects TRBV5-6 to TRBJ1-6; TRBD1 matches at 7 bases. Germline assignment: CDR1 SGHDT and CDR2 YYEEEE. The CDR3 is 14 residues long. Trimming at V came to 4 bases and at J to 7 bases, leaving 5 bases not matched to a gene. Here the CDR3 DNA reads TGTGCCAGCAGCCAGGAGACAGGGAATTCACCCCTCCACTTT. It is translated as CASSQETGNSPLHF.

The genes are TRBV11-3 and TRBJ2-1; 11 nucleotides match TRBD1. V was pared by 4 bases and J by 6 bases, with 8 bases of the junction left unmatched. The CDR3 runs to 16 residues. Germline CDR1 reads SGHNT; CDR2 reads YENEEA. For the CDR3, the DNA is TGTGCCAGCAGCTCCCAAGGACAGGGGGCGGTCAATGAGCAGTTCTTC. Its protein is CASSSQGQGAVNEQFF.

In this sample, this clone turned up a few times. This rearrangement joins TRBV6-5 to TRBJ2-7, with 9 bases that match TRBD2. CDR3 length equals 14 residues. Germline V gene sequence: CDR1 MNHEY, CDR2 SVGAGI. The trim removed 4 bases at V and 2 bases at J, leaving 3 bases unmatched. The CDR3 DNA sequence: TGTGCCAGCAGTTTTGCGGGAGGGGCCTACGAGCAGTACTTC. The encoded protein is CASSFAGGAYEQYF.

This sequence joins TRBV15 and TRBJ2-1; TRBD2 aligns across 9 bases. The CDR3 contains 19 residues. Germline CDR1 LNHNV, CDR2 YYDKDF (reference sequence). Trimming at V came to 0 bases and at J to 2 bases, leaving 11 bases not matched to a gene. The CDR3 nucleotides are TGTGCCACCAGCAGAGATGTGATAGCGGGGGTGCTGACCTACAATGAGCAGTTCTTC. Protein product: CATSRDVIAGVLTYNEQFF.

The rearrangement uses TRBV18 and TRBJ2-2; 7 nucleotides match TRBD1. The CDR3 contains 15 residues. Germline CDR1 reads KGHSH; CDR2 reads LQKENI. V lost 6 bases to trimming and J lost 1 base; unmatched junction nucleotides: 5. The CDR3 DNA reads as TGTGCCAGCTCGCTCCGGACAGGGAACACCGGGGAGCTGTTTTTT. Translation: CASSLRTGNTGELFF.

J is TRBJ2-7 and V is TRBV5-4; possibly TRBD1 for D (5 bases). This CDR3 spans 15 amino acids. V lost 0 bases to trimming and J lost 6 bases, with 16 bases between them. CDR1 SGHNT and CDR2 YYREEE come from the germline V gene (reference sequence). CDR3 sequence: CASSLGAGLSPEQYF. Here the CDR3 DNA reads TGTGCCAGCAGCTTGGGGGCAGGGTTGTCACCCGAGCAGTACTTC. The variable domain in full, with the rest retrieved from reference TRBV5-4 and TRBJ2-7, is ETGVTQSPTHLIKTRGQQVTLRCSSQSGHNTVSWYQQALGQGPQFIFQYYREEENGRGNFPPRFSGLQFPNYSSELNVNALELDDSALYLCASSLGAGLSPEQYFGPGTRLTVT.

V is TRBV12-3 or TRBV12-4 and J is TRBJ1-2; TRBD1 might be the D (6 bases). V was trimmed by 8 bases and J by 6 bases, leaving 16 bases between them. The CDR3 is made up of 13 amino acids. Written as DNA, the CDR3 is TGTGCCAGCCGTTGGACAGTTGGTCATGGCTACACCTTC. It encodes CASRWTVGHGYTF.

This sequence joins TRBV18 and TRBJ1-5; 7 bases agree with TRBD1. The CDR3 has 15 residues. Germline V gene lookup returns CDR1 KGHSH and CDR2 LQKENI. Unmatched junction bases numbered 9, after V lost 10 bases and J lost 0 bases. The CDR3 coding sequence is TGTGCCAACTTAATACAGGGGCTTAGCAATCAGCCCCAGCATTTT. Its translation: CANLIQGLSNQPQHF.

V usage is TRBV5-1 and J usage is TRBJ2-5, with 9 bases fitting TRBD1. The CDR3 extends over 15 amino acids. Germline lookup yields CDR1 SGHRS and CDR2 YFSETQ. V shed 0 bases, J shed 5 bases, and the junction held 5 bases outside the gene matches. This CDR3 is CASSLGTGALETQYF. In DNA form, the CDR3 reads TGCGCCAGCAGCTTGGGGACAGGGGCCCTGGAGACCCAGTACTTC.

The sample holds a few counts of this clone. This rearrangement joins TRBV10-2 to TRBJ1-1; D gene ambiguous. CDR3 length: 14 amino acids. CDR1 WSHSY and CDR2 SAAADI come from the germline V gene. The V end was cut by 7 bases, the J end by 0 bases, with 12 bases between. The CDR3 here is CASTHGRLNTEAFF. The CDR3 DNA reads TGCGCCAGCACGCACGGCAGGTTGAACACTGAAGCTTTCTTT.

CDR3 nucleotide sequence: TGCAGCGTTGAAGGAGGGGGGGCCGGGGCCAACGTCCTGACTTTC. Residues: CSVEGGGAGANVLTF. The chain has TRBV29-1 and TRBJ2-6; D perhaps matches TRBD2 (7 bases). The CDR3 runs 15 residues. CDR1 and CDR2 from the germline V gene are SQVTM and ANQGSEA. V gave up 1 base and J gave up 4 bases, with 11 bases separating them.

The V and J genes are TRBV3-1 (or the pseudogene TRBV3-2) and TRBJ2-6, with D hard to call. This CDR3 region has 15 residues. Between the trimmed V and J ends, which lost 5 bases and 0 bases, there was a span of 8 bases. The V gene's germline CDR1 is LGHDT and CDR2 YNNKEL (reference sequence). CDR3 region: CASSTARSGANVLTF. Here the CDR3 DNA reads TGTGCCAGCAGCACAGCTCGCTCTGGGGCCAACGTCCTGACTTTC.

This rearrangement joins TRBV5-8 to TRBJ1-5; TRBD1 matches 7 bases. From germline, CDR1 is SGHTS and CDR2 YDEGEE. Unmatched junction bases numbered 12, after V lost 3 bases and J lost 0 bases. The CDR3 is 18 amino acids. Here the CDR3 reads CASSWDSRLAISNQPQHF. CDR3 bases: TGTGCCAGCAGCTGGGACAGCCGCTTGGCAATTAGCAATCAGCCCCAGCATTTT.

This clone has just a few counts. The chain carries TRBV11-3 and TRBJ1-1, with unresolved D. CDR1 and CDR2 from the germline V gene are SGHNT and YENEEA. This CDR3 is built from 13 residues. Trimming took off 5 bases at V and 2 bases at J, with 9 bases between the two ends. The DNA for the CDR3 is TGTGCCAGCAGCGTGAACATAAACACTGAAGCTTTCTTT. Translated: CASSVNINTEAFF.

The chain is built from TRBV25-1 and TRBJ2-3; 10 bases line up with TRBD2. Germline loops: CDR1 MGHDK, CDR2 SYGVNS. V lost 1 base, J lost 1 base, and 2 bases stayed unmatched. The CDR3 extends over 16 amino acids. The DNA of the CDR3 is TGTGCCAGCAGTGAATGGAGCGGGAGGGGCACAGATACGCAGTATTTT. This sequence encodes CASSEWSGRGTDTQYF.

Only one count was recorded for this clone. The gene calls are TRBV20-1 and TRBJ1-2; D unresolved. The CDR3 length is 13 residues. Trimming took off 3 bases at V and 8 bases at J, with 16 bases between the two ends. Germline assignment: CDR1 DFQATT and CDR2 SNEGSKA (reference sequence). In DNA, the CDR3 is TGCAGTGCTAGTGCCAGCGGATACGAGGGCTACACCTTC. It translates to CSASASGYEGYTF.

V gene TRBV7-8 combines with J gene TRBJ1-2; possible D gene TRBD1, 5 bases. CDR3 size: 15 residues. Trimming took 5 bases from V and 2 from J, leaving 15 bases between them. The germline V gene encodes CDR1 SGHVS and CDR2 FQNEAQ. The DNA of the CDR3 is TGTGCCAGCAGCACCCACACAGGTCTCAACTATGGCTACACCTTC. This gives the protein CASSTHTGLNYGYTF.

J is TRBJ2-5 and V is TRBV5-6, with D tentatively TRBD2 (5 bases). The CDR3 has 14 amino acids. V was shortened by 0 bases and J by 10 bases, with 16 bases between the two germline ends. The germline gives CDR1 SGHDT, CDR2 YYEEEE. The CDR3 region has the DNA TGTGCCAGCAGCTTGGCTAGCCTGGTGGAAGGCCAGTACTTC. This translates into CASSLASLVEGQYF.

This clone was recorded only once. The rearrangement joins TRBV19 to TRBJ1-2; D might be TRBD1 (6 bases). The CDR3 is 15 residues long. Per the germline V gene, CDR1 is LNHDA and CDR2 is SQIVND (reference sequence). Trimming took 5 bases from V and 0 from J, leaving 13 bases between them. The CDR3 region has the DNA TGTGCCAGTAGTTTCGCAGGGGAAGCTAACTATGGCTACACCTTC. Translation gives CASSFAGEANYGYTF.

This clone occurred once. This chain connects TRBV19 to TRBJ2-4; a weak D match, TRBD1 (6 bases). The CDR3 is 14 amino acids. Trimming took off 5 bases at V and 5 bases at J, with 13 bases between the two ends. Germline values: CDR1 LNHDA, CDR2 SQIVND (reference sequence). DNA for the CDR3: TGTGCCAGTAGTTCCCCGGGACACGAAAACATTCAGTACTTC. It encodes CASSSPGHENIQYF.

The chain combines TRBV10-3 with TRBJ1-5; 7 positions agree with TRBD1. The CDR3 length is 15 residues. V shed 2 bases and J 3 bases; nucleotides not matched to a gene: 4. Germline loops: CDR1 ENHRY, CDR2 SYGVKD. The CDR3 spells CAISETQGTNQPQHF. In DNA, the CDR3 is TGTGCCATCAGTGAGACACAGGGGACCAATCAGCCCCAGCATTTT.